This entry lists 2 T cell receptor beta chains sequenced from one sample in a study of blood T cell repertoires in COVID-19. This table comes from immunoSEQ multiplex PCR, and its TCRdb copy is limited to in-frame clones, with some not included. The repertoire consists of 70,000 or so clones, with roughly 84% occurring once and the leading ten covering approximately 10%. Source material: peripheral blood. Receptor source: a woman aged 18-29 years with acute or convalescent COVID-19.

The chain employs TRBV7-2 and TRBJ2-7; 12 bases are shared with TRBD2. Trimming cost V 5 bases and J 3 bases; bases outside gene matches: 5. Germline V lookup: CDR1 SGHTA, CDR2 FQGNSA. The CDR3 loop spans 15 amino acids. The CDR3 loop reads CASSPGLAGSYEQYF. DNA of the CDR3: TGTGCCAGCAGCCCAGGACTAGCGGGAAGCTACGAGCAGTACTTC.

The chain employs TRBV29-1 and TRBJ2-1; D not resolved. The V end was cut by 3 bases, the J end by 3 bases, with 12 bases between. The CDR3 consists of 14 residues. From germline, CDR1 is SQVTM and CDR2 ANQGSEA. In DNA form, the CDR3 reads TGCAGCGTTGACACTCCGCTCGGCTACAATGAGCAGTTCTTC. It specifies CSVDTPLGYNEQFF.